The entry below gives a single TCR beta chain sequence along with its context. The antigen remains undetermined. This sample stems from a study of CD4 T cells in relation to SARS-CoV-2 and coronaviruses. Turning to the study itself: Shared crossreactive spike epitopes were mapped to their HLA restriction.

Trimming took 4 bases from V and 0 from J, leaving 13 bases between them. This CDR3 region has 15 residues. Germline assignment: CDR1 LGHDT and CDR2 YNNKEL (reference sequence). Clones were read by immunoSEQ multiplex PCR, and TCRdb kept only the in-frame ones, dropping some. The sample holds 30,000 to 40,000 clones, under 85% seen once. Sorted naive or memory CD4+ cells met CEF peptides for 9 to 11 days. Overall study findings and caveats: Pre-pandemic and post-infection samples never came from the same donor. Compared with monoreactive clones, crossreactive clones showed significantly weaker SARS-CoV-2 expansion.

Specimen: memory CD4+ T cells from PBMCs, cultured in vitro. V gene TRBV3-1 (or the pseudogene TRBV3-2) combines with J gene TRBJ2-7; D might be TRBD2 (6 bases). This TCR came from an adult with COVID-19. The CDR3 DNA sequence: TGTGCCAGCAGCCTAGGATTCGGGAGCTCCTACGAGCAGTACTTC. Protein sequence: CASSLGFGSSYEQYF.